The T cell receptor (beta chain) described here comes from a study of technical replicates of blood from a handful of donors. CDR3 length: 11 residues. Germline V gene data show CDR1 as SGHNT and CDR2 as YYREEE (reference sequence). Trimming removed 4 bases from V and 2 bases from J, with 3 bases in between. The table came from immunoSEQ multiplex PCR; TCRdb's copy has only in-frame clones and leaves some out. The sample shows 67,000 or so clones, over 95% of them seen only once. The sample was T cells isolated from PBMCs. V gene TRBV5-4 combines with J gene TRBJ2-5; D gene unclear. The sequence was collected from a human donor in good health. CDR3 sequence reads: CASSQQETQYF. The CDR3 DNA reads TGTGCCAGCAGCCAACAAGAGACCCAGTACTTC. Complete variable domain (other parts from reference TRBV5-4 and TRBJ2-5): ETGVTQSPTHLIKTRGQQVTLRCSSQSGHNTVSWYQQALGQGPQFIFQYYREEENGRGNFPPRFSGLQFPNYSSELNVNALELDDSALYLCASSQQETQYFGPGTRLLVL.